This entry lists 26 T cell receptor beta chains sequenced from one sample in a study of preoperative IRX-2 immunotherapy in early breast cancer. Treatment meaning: preoperative locoregional IRX-2 cytokine immunotherapy. The method was immunoSEQ multiplex PCR; TCRdb's version includes in-frame clones alone and lacks a portion of them. The data hold approximately 98,000 clones, with 80% to 90% observed a single time. Specimen: tumor tissue, collected after IRX-2 immunotherapy. These receptors came from a human donor with breast cancer.

This chain joins TRBV29-1 and TRBJ2-3; 7 bases match TRBD2. The CDR3 loop spans 14 amino acids. With 4 bases clipped from V and 4 bases from J, the junction kept 8 bases outside the gene matches. Germline V gene data show CDR1 as SQVTM and CDR2 as ANQGSEA. The CDR3 region is CSVALAGEADTQYF. In nucleotides, the CDR3 is TGCAGCGTTGCCCTCGCGGGGGAGGCAGATACGCAGTATTTT.

V is TRBV11-3 and J is TRBJ2-6; D not resolved. The V gene's germline CDR1 is SGHNT and CDR2 YENEEA. The V end was cut by 3 bases, the J end by 0 bases, with 12 bases between. The CDR3 is 17 amino acids. CDR3 amino acids: CASSFFLGSSGANVLTF. As DNA, the CDR3 is TGTGCCAGCAGCTTTTTCCTAGGCTCCTCTGGGGCCAACGTCCTGACTTTC.

CDR3 nucleotides: TGTGCCAGCAGTTTATTGACAGGGCATCAGCCCCAGCATTTT. It specifies CASSLLTGHQPQHF. The chain links TRBV28 to TRBJ1-5, with TRBD1 matching over 7 bases. The V segment lost 1 base and the J segment 5 bases; nucleotides outside the gene matches: 2. This CDR3 is built from 14 residues. Germline V gives CDR1 MDHEN, CDR2 SYDVKM.

The table lists this clone with a count of one. The genes are TRBV19 and TRBJ1-5; D perhaps matches TRBD1 (6 bases). The CDR3 contains 14 residues. The V end was cut by 6 bases, the J end by 9 bases, with 18 bases between. Germline V gives CDR1 LNHDA, CDR2 SQIVND (reference sequence). CDR3 sequence reads: CASRTGGAEGPQHF. The CDR3 region has the DNA TGTGCCAGTAGGACAGGAGGGGCCGAAGGGCCCCAGCATTTT.

This chain uses TRBV5-1 with TRBJ2-2; tentative D call: TRBD1 (5 bases). V was pared by 1 base and J by 1 base, with 8 bases between. The CDR3 has 15 residues. Germline values: CDR1 SGHRS, CDR2 YFSETQ. CDR3: CASSLLTGNTGELFF. The CDR3 DNA reads as TGCGCCAGCAGCTTGTTAACAGGGAACACCGGGGAGCTGTTTTTT.

V gene TRBV18 combines with J gene TRBJ1-3, with D perhaps matching TRBD1 (6 bases). This CDR3 has 12 amino acids. V lost 3 bases, J lost 7 bases, and 7 bases lay in between. Per the germline V gene, CDR1 is KGHSH and CDR2 is LQKENI. The CDR3 loop reads CASSPDSNTIYF. The CDR3, as DNA: TGTGCCAGCTCACCGGACAGCAACACCATATATTTT.

This clone was seen once. At one end the junction does not follow the germline gene, possibly because of a read error. This chain joins TRBV11-3 and TRBJ1-1; 8 nucleotides agree with TRBD1. CDR1 and CDR2 (germline): SGHNT, YENEEA. The CDR3 contains 15 residues. CDR3 in amino acids: CASSSSGGRNTEAFF. The DNA for the CDR3 is TGTGCCAGCAGCTCCTCAGGGGGCCGGAACACTGAAGCTTTYTTT. Filled out from reference TRBV11-3 and TRBJ1-1, the complete variable domain reads EAGVVQSPRYKIIEKKQPVAFWCNPISGHNTLYWYLQNLGQGPELLIRYENEEAVDDSQLPKDRFSAERLKGVDSTLKIQPAELGDSAVYLCASSSSGGRNTEAFFGQGTRLTVV.

CDR3 residues: CASSPWGDQPQHF. The CDR3 DNA is TGTGCCAGCTCACCTTGGGGAGATCAGCCCCAGCATTTT. The chain has TRBV18 and TRBJ1-5, with D uncertain. Germline CDR1 is KGHSH and CDR2 is LQKENI. Trimming pared 3 bases from V and 5 bases from J, leaving 8 bases between. The CDR3 is made up of 13 amino acids.

This clone has just a few counts. The chain couples TRBV4-1 to TRBJ1-5; D might be TRBD1 (5 bases). Trimming took 1 base from V and 9 from J, leaving 10 bases between them. The CDR3 loop spans 13 amino acids. Germline CDR1 MGHRA, CDR2 YSYEKL. The CDR3 is CASSQAGLVPQHF. The CDR3 DNA reads as TGCGCCAGCAGCCAAGCGGGGCTCGTGCCCCAGCATTTT.

The chain joins TRBV30 to TRBJ1-2, with a tentative D call TRBD1 (5 bases). Germline V gives CDR1 GTSNPN, CDR2 SVGIG (reference sequence). The CDR3 is 12 residues long. V shed 3 bases and J shed 6 bases, with 11 bases lying between them. CDR3 in amino acids: CAWSEVGDGYTF. The CDR3, as DNA: TGTGCCTGGAGCGAAGTGGGGGATGGCTACACCTTC. The full variable domain, completed using reference TRBV30 and TRBJ1-2, is SQTIHQWPATLVQPVGSPLSLECTVEGTSNPNLYWYRQAAGRGLQLLFYSVGIGQISSEVPQNLSASRPQDRQFILSSKKLLLSDSGFYLCAWSEVGDGYTFGSGTRLTVV.

V gene TRBV11-3 combines with J gene TRBJ2-1; 8 bases line up with TRBD2. Unmatched junction bases numbered 6, after V lost 2 bases and J lost 0 bases. The CDR3 spans 17 residues. The germline gives CDR1 SGHNT, CDR2 YENEEA. The CDR3 nucleotides read TGTGCCAGCAGCTTATTGGGCGGGGGGAACTCCTACAATGAGCAGTTCTTC. Translated: CASSLLGGGNSYNEQFF.

The J gene is TRBJ1-1, the V gene TRBV18; D possibly corresponds to TRBD1 (5 bases). The ends were cut back, 3 bases at V and 1 base at J, with 12 bases in the middle. The CDR3 extends over 15 amino acids. Germline lookup yields CDR1 KGHSH and CDR2 LQKENI. CDR3 DNA sequence: TGTGCCAGCTCACCTCCCGGGACGAAGAACACTGAAGCTTTCTTT. This codes for CASSPPGTKNTEAFF.

The gene calls are TRBV29-1 and TRBJ1-2; TRBD1 agrees at 9 bases. CDR3 length: 15 amino acids. The V gene's germline CDR1 is SQVTM and CDR2 ANQGSEA. The junction had 10 bases not matched to a gene; V was cut back by 6 bases and J by 2 bases. The CDR3 DNA reads as TGCAGCGTAGGGACAGGGAATCTTATGAACTATGGCTACACCTTC. Protein: CSVGTGNLMNYGYTF.

This CDR3 is CASSGYGYNEQFF. CDR3 coding DNA: TGTGCCAGCAGTGGGTACGGCTACAATGAGCAGTTCTTC. The chain combines TRBV7-8 with TRBJ2-1, with unresolved D. The CDR3 consists of 13 residues. The germline V gene encodes CDR1 SGHVS and CDR2 FQNEAQ. V was trimmed by 6 bases and J by 3 bases, leaving 9 bases between them. Full variable domain (missing parts from reference TRBV7-8 and TRBJ2-1): GAGVSQSPRYKVAKRGQDVALRCDPISGHVSLFWYQQALGQGPEFLTYFQNEAQLDKSGLPSDRFFAERPEGSVSTLKIQRTQQEDSAVYLCASSGYGYNEQFFGPGTRLTVL.

The chain uses TRBV27 and TRBJ2-5, with 9 bases that match TRBD1. The CDR3 consists of 15 residues. CDR1 and CDR2 (germline): MNHEY, SMNVEV (reference sequence). Trimming at V came to 6 bases and at J to 5 bases, leaving 10 bases not matched to a gene. The CDR3 reads CASRQTGGRRETQYF. CDR3 nucleotide sequence: TGTGCCAGCAGACAGACAGGGGGTCGAAGGGAGACCCAGTACTTC.

The chain has TRBV6-8 and TRBJ2-1; 9 nucleotides line up with TRBD2. Germline V lookup: CDR1 MNHGY, CDR2 SAAAGT. V shed 5 bases, J shed 4 bases, and the junction held 9 bases outside the gene matches. The CDR3 spans 16 residues. The CDR3 here is CASSRTSGRLYNEQFF. CDR3 bases: TGTGCCAGCAGTCGGACCAGCGGGAGGCTTTACAATGAGCAGTTCTTC.

The chain carries TRBV6-1 and TRBJ1-1; tentative D call: TRBD1 (6 bases). Looked up from germline, CDR1 is MNHNS and CDR2 is SASEGT. V lost 0 bases and J lost 0, with 14 bases in between. This CDR3 is 17 amino acids long. CDR3 DNA: TGTGCCAGCAGTGAAGCTCTACAGGGCGCTATGAACACTGAAGCTTTCTTT. It translates to CASSEALQGAMNTEAFF.

This chain uses TRBV28 with TRBJ2-3, with TRBD2 matching over 10 bases. The CDR3 is 15 residues long. Per the germline V gene, CDR1 is MDHEN and CDR2 is SYDVKM. The V and J ends lost 6 bases and 3 bases, in that order; junction bases with no gene match: 6. The CDR3 loop reads CASSYSGGATDTQYF. CDR3 bases: TGTGCCAGCAGCTACAGCGGGGGGGCGACAGATACGCAGTATTTT. Looking up the rest from reference TRBV28 and TRBJ2-3 gives the full variable domain: DVKVTQSSRYLVKRTGEKVFLECVQDMDHENMFWYRQDPGLGLRLIYFSYDVKMKEKGDIPEGYSVSREKKERFSLILESASTNQTSMYLCASSYSGGATDTQYFGPGTRLTVL.

The chain joins TRBV1 to TRBJ2-1; TRBD2 is the table's D call, not checked against the DNA. TRBV1 is shown as a pseudogene. This CDR3 is 13 amino acids long. The CDR3 DNA reads as TGCGCCAGCAGCCAAGATTTCGGGAATGAGCAGTTCTTC. This gives the protein CASSQDFGNEQFF.

The J gene is TRBJ2-2, the V gene TRBV10-1; D is perhaps TRBD1 (6 bases). The CDR3 is 12 amino acids. The germline V gene encodes CDR1 WNHNN and CDR2 SYGVQD (reference sequence). V was shortened by 7 bases and J by 7 bases, with 10 bases between the two germline ends. This CDR3 is CASKDSDGELFF. As DNA, the CDR3 is TGCGCCAGCAAGGACAGCGACGGGGAGCTGTTTTTT.

This clone was picked up a small number of times. The chain is built from TRBV5-1 and TRBJ1-5; TRBD1 aligns across 7 bases. The ends lost 2 bases at V and 7 bases at J; junction bases unmatched: 9. This CDR3 region has 15 residues. Per the germline V gene, CDR1 is SGHRS and CDR2 is YFSETQ. CDR3 bases: TGCGCCAGCAGCTTAACTCAGGGGGGAGGGCAGCCCCAGCATTTT. It is translated as CASSLTQGGGQPQHF.

The V and J genes are TRBV19 and TRBJ1-1; no firm D call. V was clipped by 9 bases and J by 1 base, with 9 bases between them. The germline gives CDR1 LNHDA, CDR2 SQIVND (reference sequence). The CDR3 contains 12 residues. CDR3 DNA sequence: TGTGCCAGCCTACGAGCGAACACTGAAGCTTTCTTT. Translation: CASLRANTEAFF.

Comments on this clone: One end of the junction does not line up with germline, which may come from a read error. V is TRBV6-8 and J is TRBJ2-1; possibly TRBD2 for D (5 bases). The CDR3 is 13 residues long. Germline lookup yields CDR1 MNHGY and CDR2 SAAAGT. The chain's CDR3 is CASSHPASNQQFF. The CDR3 bases are TGTGCCAGCAGCCACCCGGCTAGCAATCAGCAGTTCTTC.

The rearrangement uses TRBV19 and TRBJ2-7; D call uncertain. Germline V gene sequence: CDR1 LNHDA, CDR2 SQIVND (reference sequence). Trimming left V 1 base short and J 1 base short, with 8 bases between. This CDR3 has 14 residues. The CDR3 sequence is CASSIVVESYEQYF. The CDR3 DNA is TGTGCCAGTAGTATAGTGGTAGAGTCCTACGAGCAGTACTTC. The full variable domain, completed using reference TRBV19 and TRBJ2-7, is DGGITQSPKYLFRKEGQNVTLSCEQNLNHDAMYWYRQDPGQGLRLIYYSQIVNDFQKGDIAEGYSVSREKKESFPLTVTSAQKNPTAFYLCASSIVVESYEQYFGPGTRLTVT.

This clone rates as medium-sized (0.01 to 0.1%). The V call is TRBV12-2, the J call TRBJ2-7; no DNA check was done on the table's D call, TRBD1. TRBV12-2 corresponds to a pseudogene. The CDR3 totals 14 residues. The CDR3 DNA follows: TGTGCCATCGAGAAAGGGACAGGGGACTACGAGCAGTACTTC. Amino acids: CAIEKGTGDYEQYF.

The chain carries TRBV5-1 and TRBJ1-4; 7 bases are shared with TRBD1. CDR1 is SGHRS, CDR2 YFSETQ, per germline. V was clipped by 4 bases and J by 7 bases; unmatched bases: 7. This CDR3 region has 14 residues. DNA of the CDR3: TGCGCCAGCAGCCCGACAGGGCTGGGTGAAAAACTGTTTTTT. The encoded protein is CASSPTGLGEKLFF.